One T cell receptor gamma chain is described in this entry. The antigen it recognizes is unknown. No qualities accompany the bases; no much larger clone lies one base away. Additional DNA sequences in this sample encode the identical CDR3. Thymic samples were depleted of alphabeta T cells, then CD3+ TCRVdelta1+ TCRVdelta2- thymocytes were FACS-sorted. The purity of the sorted Vdelta1+ thymocytes fell between roughly 97% and 99.6%. Thymic specimens came from seven to nine paediatric patients undergoing corrective cardiac surgery, aged from 5 days to 15 months. Thymic tissue was dispersed, and mononuclear cells were isolated on a Histopaque-1077 density gradient. Staining used anti-TCRVdelta1 clone TS8.2, anti-TCRVdelta2 clone B6, anti-CD3 clone HIT3a and anti-TCRalphabeta clone IP26 antibodies. The germline V and J ends show losses of 3 bases and 12 bases respectively, and no gene match explains 8 bases of the junction. For CDR1 and CDR2, the germline V gene (reference sequence) lists VTNTFY and YDVSTARD. Taken from cysteine to phenylalanine, the CDR3 has 11 residues. The sequence is cut down to CDR3 DNA, 33 bases in frame from base 1.

The data derive from a study of Vδ1+ human thymocytes (dated by TCRdb to between 2017 and 2018). With regard to the full study: As a data resource, the study described the mRNA-level TRG and TRD CDR3 repertoires of highly purified Vdelta1+ thymocytes obtained from young children. Validation of the multiplex-based CDR3 amplicon strategy against 5'RACE-based CDR3 amplicon generation methods had been performed previously.

Points the paper makes about the study in general: The thymic TRG and TRD repertoires appeared highly polyclonal, with Gaussian CDR3 length distributions, in contrast to the oligoclonal repertoires of peripheral blood. Donors shared many TRG clonotypes (up to about 6.9x10^3), but TRD repertoires were essentially private, with at most 116 shared. Because no clustering by age or sex was seen, donors were not stratified by age or sex in the analyses. Despite high sort purity, around 20% of thymic TRD sequences were Vdelta2 (and few Vdelta3), unlike peripheral blood Vdelta1+ controls. The use of highly purified populations and single-cell validation was advised by the authors, since misinterpretation of bulk repertoire data could be caused by unexpected Vdelta2 sequences.

RNA was extracted with the RNeasy mini kit and reverse transcribed using Superscript III. CDR3 amplicons were produced by multiplex PCR using pooled V-gene forward primers and a constant-region reverse primer with Illumina adaptor overhangs. After gel purification, the amplicons were indexed with Nextera index primers during approximately 8 additional PCR cycles and then purified using AMPure XP beads. Sequencing of libraries was performed on an Illumina MiSeq using paired-end 250 bp reads, dual indexing and a roughly 21% PhiX spike-in. In the authors' own workflow: FastQC was used to quality check the reads, while ea-utils fastq-join merged the TRG read pairs. IMGT/HighV-QUEST was used to annotate the sequences, only productive sequences with an unambiguous V-gene assignment were kept, and clonotypes were defined as sequences sharing an identical CDR3 sequence. For downstream analysis, VDJtools 1.1.1, tcR 2.2.3, Treemap and vegan Shannon diversity in R 3.4.4 were used. TCRdb reprocessed the public data with the CATT caller; entries with the same nucleotide sequence were combined afterwards. The V and J calls, along with clone size, are taken from TCRdb and not from the paper's own processing. The sample has approximately 8,500 gamma-chain clones on record, roughly three fifths of them singletons. The top ten hold around 1.5% of the sample.

Sequenced sample: Vdelta1+ gamma-delta thymocytes from the thymus. What the cell subset or site label conveys for this sample: FACS-sorted CD3+ TCRalphabeta- TCRVdelta1+ TCRVdelta2- thymocytes. The sequence came from a girl less than two years old who had congenital heart surgery. This receptor chain uses TRGV3 and TRGJ1 or TRGJ2. The J gene is not listed in TCRdb, so it was assigned here from a DNA match to germline. Here is the DNA: TGTGCCACCTGGGACGGGTCTGGGAAACTCTTT. It translates as CATWDGSGKLF.